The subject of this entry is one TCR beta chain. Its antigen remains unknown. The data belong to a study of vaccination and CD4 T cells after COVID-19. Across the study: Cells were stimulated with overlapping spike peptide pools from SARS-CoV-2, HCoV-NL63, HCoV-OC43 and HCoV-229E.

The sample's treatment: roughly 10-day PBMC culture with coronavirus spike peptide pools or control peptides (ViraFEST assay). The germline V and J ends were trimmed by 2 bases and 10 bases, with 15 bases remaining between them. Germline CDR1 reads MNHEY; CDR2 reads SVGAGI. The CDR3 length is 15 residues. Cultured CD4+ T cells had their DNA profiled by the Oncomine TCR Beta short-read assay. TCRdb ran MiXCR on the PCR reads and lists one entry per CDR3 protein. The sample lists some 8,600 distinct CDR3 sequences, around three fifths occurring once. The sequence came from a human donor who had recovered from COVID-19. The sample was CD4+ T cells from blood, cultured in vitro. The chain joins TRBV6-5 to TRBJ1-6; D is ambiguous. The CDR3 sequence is CASSYSYSSGSPLHF. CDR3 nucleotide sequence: TGTGCCAGCAGTTACAGTTACTCGTCTGGGTCACCCCTCCACTTT.